These T cell receptor beta chains were read from a single sample in a study of T-cell memory formation after mild COVID-19. TCRdb used MiXCR to reprocess the 5' RACE reads, holding one entry per CDR3 protein. The sample records roughly 35,000 distinct CDR3 sequences, 21% being singletons. The sequenced sample was PBMCs or a T cell subset sorted from them (not recorded which). These receptors originate from an adult who had mild COVID-19 (a few samples of this study predate the infection). Cell type and time point are not known. The CDR3 runs from the conserved cysteine through the conserved F or W. The order of the fields is V gene, clone size, J gene, D gene, CDR3 DNA, CDR3 protein. The D gene is left open where the match is weak. Size tells how often a clone was seen (once, few, many) or the class of an expanded clone, and some rows leave it out.

V: TRBV5-6; size: many; J: TRBJ2-7; D: NA; DNA: TGTGCCAGCAGCTTGTGGTATGCAGAGCAGTACTTC; CDR3: CASSLWYAEQYF
V: TRBV5-5; size: many; J: TRBJ1-3; D: NA; DNA: TGTGCCAGCAGCGTACTCCCGGATGCTGGAAACACCATATATTTT; CDR3: CASSVLPDAGNTIYF
V: TRBV29-1; size: many; J: TRBJ1-2; D: TRBD1; DNA: TGCAGCGTTGAGGGGACAGACCTCTTATATGGCTACACCTTC; CDR3: CSVEGTDLLYGYTF
V: TRBV5-1; size: many; J: TRBJ2-1; D: NA; DNA: TGCGCCAGCAGCTTGGCATCGACTGGGGGTTACAATGAGCAGTTCTTC; CDR3: CASSLASTGGYNEQFF
V: TRBV24-1; size: many; J: TRBJ1-5; D: NA; DNA: TGTGCCACCAGTGATTCTCTGGGAAGGCAGCCCCAGCATTTT; CDR3: CATSDSLGRQPQHF
V: TRBV20-1; size: NA; J: TRBJ1-2; D: NA; DNA: TGCAGTGCTAGTCCAGCGACAACCCGACAACACAGGGACAACTATGGCTACACCTTC; CDR3: CSASPATTRQHRDNYGYTF
V: TRBV6-2/TRBV6-3; size: many; J: TRBJ2-1; D: TRBD2; DNA: TGTGCCAGCAGTTATGGACTAGCATCCAATGAGCAGTTCTTC; CDR3: CASSYGLASNEQFF
V: TRBV9; size: many; J: TRBJ1-1; D: NA; DNA: TGTGCCAGCAGCGCCTCGACAGGATTGGCTTTCTTT; CDR3: CASSASTGLAFF
V: TRBV4-1; size: many; J: TRBJ2-1; D: NA; DNA: TGCGCCAGCAGCCAAGATATGGCAGGGAGGATTGAGCAGTTCTTC; CDR3: CASSQDMAGRIEQFF
V: TRBV20-1; size: NA; J: TRBJ1-1; D: TRBD1; DNA: TGCAGTGCCCTCGGACAGGTTGGGTGGGCTTTCTTT; CDR3: CSALGQVGWAFF
V: TRBV6-4; size: NA; J: TRBJ2-3; D: TRBD2; DNA: TGTGCCAGCAGTGACGGGCGGGAGGGGAGCACAGATACGCAGTATTTT; CDR3: CASSDGREGSTDTQYF
V: TRBV12-3/TRBV12-4; size: many; J: TRBJ2-7; D: NA; DNA: TGTGCCAGCAGTTCCCCGGGGAGGGGGCACTACGAGCAGTACTTC; CDR3: CASSSPGRGHYEQYF
V: TRBV7-2; size: NA; J: TRBJ2-2; D: NA; DNA: TGTGCCAGCAGCTTAGAATTGAGCGGGCGGGCCGGGGAGCTGTTTTTT; CDR3: CASSLELSGRAGELFF
V: TRBV6-6; size: NA; J: TRBJ1-6; D: TRBD1; DNA: TGTGCCAGCAGTTCGGGACAGGGGGCTTCACCCCTCCACTTT; CDR3: CASSSGQGASPLHF
V: TRBV5-6; size: many; J: TRBJ1-1; D: TRBD1; DNA: TGTGCCAGCAGCTTAATAATGCGGACAGGGGAAGCTTTCTTT; CDR3: CASSLIMRTGEAFF
V: TRBV12-3/TRBV12-4; size: many; J: TRBJ2-1; D: TRBD1; DNA: TGTGCCAGCAGTAAAAGACAGGGTCTCAGTTGGCAGTTCTTC; CDR3: CASSKRQGLSWQFF
V: TRBV24-1; size: NA; J: TRBJ2-5; D: NA; DNA: TGTGCCACCAGTGATGCAGGGGAGGGTCGGGAGACCCAGTACTTC; CDR3: CATSDAGEGRETQYF
V: TRBV5-5; size: NA; J: TRBJ1-1; D: NA; DNA: TGTGCCAGCAGCTTCAGGCCTGGGAACACTGAAGCTTTCTTT; CDR3: CASSFRPGNTEAFF
V: TRBV19; size: NA; J: TRBJ2-5; D: TRBD2; DNA: TGTGCCACCACGCCCCAGCGGGGACCACAAGAGACCCAGTACTTC; CDR3: CATTPQRGPQETQYF
V: TRBV2; size: NA; J: TRBJ2-5; D: TRBD1; DNA: TGTGCCAGCAGAACCGGGACAGGGGGCGTGGAGACCCAGTACTTC; CDR3: CASRTGTGGVETQYF
V: TRBV30; size: many; J: TRBJ1-6; D: NA; DNA: TGTGCCTGGAGGGTTCAGGGTGATTCACCCCTCCACTTT; CDR3: CAWRVQGDSPLHF
V: TRBV2; size: many; J: TRBJ2-6; D: NA; DNA: TGTGCCAGCAGTTCAGAACTCTCTGGGGCCAACGTCCTGACTTTC; CDR3: CASSSELSGANVLTF
V: TRBV11-2; size: once; J: TRBJ2-2; D: NA; DNA: TGTGCCAGCAGGGTGGGCGCCGGGGAGCTGTTTTTT; CDR3: CASRVGAGELFF
V: TRBV12-3/TRBV12-4; size: many; J: TRBJ1-5; D: NA; DNA: TGTGCCAGCAGCCGAAGTGACGTGGGCCCAGGGCAGCCCCAGCATTTT; CDR3: CASSRSDVGPGQPQHF
V: TRBV7-2; size: NA; J: TRBJ2-7; D: TRBD2; DNA: TGTGCCAGCAGCTTGAGTAGCGGGGCCCCCTACGAGCAGTACTTC; CDR3: CASSLSSGAPYEQYF
V: TRBV3-1; size: many; J: TRBJ2-7; D: NA; DNA: TGTGCCAGCAGCCAAGCAACCATGGCAGGGCCCTACGAGCAGTACTTC; CDR3: CASSQATMAGPYEQYF
V: TRBV29-1; size: many; J: TRBJ1-1; D: TRBD1; DNA: TGCAGCGTTGATTCTCCCGGACAGGGGGCACTCAACACTGAAGCTTTCTTT; CDR3: CSVDSPGQGALNTEAFF
V: TRBV7-7; size: many; J: TRBJ2-2; D: TRBD1; DNA: TGTGCTAGCAGCTTAAGGGCCGACAGGGGCACCGGGGAGCTGTTTTTT; CDR3: CASSLRADRGTGELFF
V: TRBV11-2; size: many; J: TRBJ2-7; D: NA; DNA: TGTGCCAGTACCCAGGGCAACTTGAACTACGAGCAGTACTTC; CDR3: CASTQGNLNYEQYF
V: TRBV3-1; size: few; J: TRBJ2-2; D: TRBD1; DNA: TGTGCCAGCAGCCGAAGGGAGACAGGGTCCGGGGAGCTGTTTTTT; CDR3: CASSRRETGSGELFF
V: TRBV6-2/TRBV6-3; size: many; J: TRBJ1-1; D: TRBD1; DNA: TGTGCCAGCAGTTACTGGGGACAGGGGAACACTGAAGCTTTCTTT; CDR3: CASSYWGQGNTEAFF
V: TRBV27; size: many; J: TRBJ2-7; D: NA; DNA: TGTGCCAGCAGGGGCGGCGCTCTCGAGCAGTACTTC; CDR3: CASRGGALEQYF
V: TRBV5-1; size: many; J: TRBJ2-5; D: NA; DNA: TGCGCCAGCAGCTTGAACGGGGGCCCGGAGACCCAGTACTTC; CDR3: CASSLNGGPETQYF
V: TRBV29-1; size: many; J: TRBJ2-3; D: NA; DNA: TGCAGCGTTGACGGCAGCACAGATACGCAGTATTTT; CDR3: CSVDGSTDTQYF
V: TRBV25-1; size: medium-sized; J: TRBJ1-2; D: NA; DNA: TGTGCCAGCAGTGAAACTGCAGAAGGGGACTATGGCTACACCTTC; CDR3: CASSETAEGDYGYTF
V: TRBV30; size: few; J: TRBJ1-5; D: NA; DNA: TGTGCCTGGAGTGACGGAGGACTGGGCAATCAGCCCCAGCATTTT; CDR3: CAWSDGGLGNQPQHF
V: TRBV3-1; size: many; J: TRBJ1-2; D: NA; DNA: TGTGCCAGCAGCCAGCAGGGTTATGGCTACACCTTC; CDR3: CASSQQGYGYTF
V: TRBV7-9; size: many; J: TRBJ2-5; D: NA; DNA: TGTGCCAGCAGCCTTAGCGGTACCCGGTACCAAGAGACCCAGTACTTC; CDR3: CASSLSGTRYQETQYF
V: TRBV10-1; size: NA; J: TRBJ1-2; D: NA; DNA: TGCGCCAGCAGTGAGTCTGCCTACGACAGCGATGGCTACACCTTC; CDR3: CASSESAYDSDGYTF
V: TRBV5-1; size: NA; J: TRBJ2-7; D: NA; DNA: TGCGCCAGCAGCCCACCACAGACCACCTACGAGCAGTACTTC; CDR3: CASSPPQTTYEQYF
V: TRBV7-3; size: few; J: TRBJ2-5; D: NA; DNA: TGTGCCAGCAGCTTAAGGGACCAAGAGACCCAGTACTTC; CDR3: CASSLRDQETQYF
V: TRBV5-1; size: many; J: TRBJ2-5; D: NA; DNA: TGCGCCAGCAGCCAAGGACAGTCCGGGGAGACCCAGTACTTC; CDR3: CASSQGQSGETQYF
V: TRBV12-3/TRBV12-4; size: medium-sized; J: TRBJ2-7; D: NA; DNA: TGTGCCAGCAGCCCCGCCTACGAGCAGTACTTC; CDR3: CASSPAYEQYF
V: TRBV20-1; size: NA; J: TRBJ2-7; D: NA; DNA: TGCAGTGCTAGAGGAGACACGGGCGAGCGATACGAGCAGTACTTC; CDR3: CSARGDTGERYEQYF
V: TRBV9; size: NA; J: TRBJ2-2; D: NA; DNA: TGTGCCAGCAGCGTACTTGGGGTAACCGGGGAGCTGTTTTTT; CDR3: CASSVLGVTGELFF